What follows are 9 T cell receptor beta chains derived from one specimen sequenced in a study of cytomegalovirus exposure and HLA in healthy donors. Primers: 60 Vbeta forward and 13 Jbeta reverse. Some clones are missing from TCRdb's copy, which holds only in-frame ones; the method was immunoSEQ multiplex PCR. The table shows 120,000 to 150,000 clones, with about three quarters occurring only once. Sample: PBMCs. The receptors shown here come from a man between 40 and 49 years old in good health and CMV-seropositive.

This chain links TRBV6-5 with TRBJ1-5; no clear D. The length of the CDR3 is 13 residues. The germline V and J ends were trimmed by 5 bases and 7 bases, with 12 bases remaining between them. Germline lookup yields CDR1 MNHEY and CDR2 SVGAGI. The DNA for the CDR3 is TGTGCCAGCAGTGAGACCGGGAGCCAGCCCCAGCATTTT. Protein sequence: CASSETGSQPQHF.

The chain couples TRBV28 to TRBJ1-5; no clear D. The germline gives CDR1 MDHEN, CDR2 SYDVKM. V lost 3 bases, J lost 9 bases, and 12 bases lay in between. The CDR3 sequence is 13 residues long. In DNA form, the CDR3 reads TGTGCCAGCAGTTTCACGGGGTCGAGGCCCCAGCATTTT. Translation: CASSFTGSRPQHF.

The chain has TRBV9 and TRBJ2-7; weak D call: TRBD2 (6 bases). The ends were cut back, 3 bases at V and 4 bases at J, with 11 bases in the middle. Germline loops: CDR1 SGDLS, CDR2 YYNGEE. This CDR3 has 13 amino acids. DNA for the CDR3: TGTGCCAGCAGCGCCGCCAGCGGGTACGAGCAGTACTTC. This encodes CASSAASGYEQYF.

The chain uses TRBV7-6 and TRBJ2-6, with D possibly matching TRBD2 (6 bases). V dropped 1 base and J dropped 0 bases, with 13 bases sitting between them. The CDR3 sequence is 18 residues long. CDR1 and CDR2 (germline): SGHVS, FNYEAQ. Here the CDR3 reads CASSLEFGGTSGANVLTF. Here the CDR3 DNA reads TGTGCCAGCAGCTTAGAGTTCGGAGGGACCTCTGGGGCCAACGTCCTGACTTTC.

The chain couples TRBV6-6 to TRBJ2-5; 9 bases are a match to TRBD2. The CDR3 length is 13 residues. The germline V gene encodes CDR1 MNHNY and CDR2 SVGAGI (reference sequence). J lost 9 bases, V lost 6 bases, and 8 bases had no gene match. CDR3 sequence (DNA): TGTGCCAGCAGGCAGACTAGCGGCCAGGCCCAGTACTTC. It yields the protein CASRQTSGQAQYF.

This clone occurred once. The CDR3 loop is CASSQPGLAGGSYNEQFF. Written as DNA, the CDR3 is TGTGCCAGCAGCCAACCGGGACTAGCGGGAGGGTCCTACAATGAGCAGTTCTTC. The V gene is TRBV11-2, the J gene TRBJ2-1; 16 bases match TRBD2. V was clipped by 5 bases and J by 1 base; unmatched bases: 5. Germline CDR1 SGHAT, CDR2 FQNNGV. This CDR3 contains 18 residues.

This clone was counted a single time. This rearrangement joins TRBV27 to TRBJ1-3; D remains ambiguous. CDR3 length: 15 residues. V lost 3 bases and J 0 bases, leaving 9 bases between the germline ends. CDR1 is MNHEY, CDR2 SMNVEV, per germline (reference sequence). The CDR3 DNA sequence: TGTGCCAGCAGTTTGGAGGGTAGCTCTGGAAACACCATATATTTT. Its translation: CASSLEGSSGNTIYF.

V usage is TRBV10-3 and J usage is TRBJ2-5, with 8 nucleotides matching TRBD1. The ends lost 7 bases at V and 0 bases at J; junction bases unmatched: 7. The CDR3 sequence is 15 residues long. Germline assignment: CDR1 ENHRY and CDR2 SYGVKD. CDR3 sequence: CAIKTDRGNQETQYF. The CDR3 nucleotides are TGTGCCATCAAAACCGACAGGGGAAACCAAGAGACCCAGTACTTC.

This clone was detected only once. Here the CDR3 DNA reads TGCAGCGTTGTCTACCCCCGGGGGAAAAACACTGAAGCTTTCTTT. Translated: CSVVYPRGKNTEAFF. The J gene is TRBJ1-1, the V gene TRBV29-1; tentative D call: TRBD1 (5 bases). CDR3 length: 15 amino acids. From germline, CDR1 is SQVTM and CDR2 ANQGSEA. V was pared by 4 bases and J by 2 bases, with 17 bases between.